This passage covers 26 T cell receptor beta chains from one sample sequenced in a study of PD-L1 blockade in urothelial cancer. Sequencing used immunoSEQ multiplex PCR; TCRdb keeps in-frame clones, though not all of them. The sample consists of some 52,000 clones, 70% to 80% of them appearing once. This sample comprised PBMCs, obtained around atezolizumab (anti-PD-L1) treatment. The source of these receptors is a man between 70 and 80 years old with urothelial cancer.

This clone has only one observation. CDR3 sequence: CASSPQAGGFFGYTF. In nucleotides, the CDR3 is TGTGCCAGCAGCCCCCAGGCAGGGGGCTTCTTCGGCTACACCTTC. The chain carries TRBV27 and TRBJ1-2; TRBD1 aligns across 8 bases. The CDR3 spans 15 residues. Germline V gene data show CDR1 as MNHEY and CDR2 as SMNVEV (reference sequence). Trimming cost V 6 bases and J 8 bases; bases outside gene matches: 14.

This chain connects TRBV2 to TRBJ1-1, with TRBD1 as a possible D gene (5 bases). The CDR3 sequence is 14 residues long. Germline assignment: CDR1 SNHLY and CDR2 FYNNEI. Trimming took 4 bases from V and 0 from J, leaving 9 bases between them. CDR3 sequence (DNA): TGTGCCAGCAGTGTGGACACTATGAACACTGAAGCTTTCTTT. Protein product: CASSVDTMNTEAFF. Full variable domain (missing parts from reference TRBV2 and TRBJ1-1): EPEVTQTPSHQVTQMGQEVILRCVPISNHLYFYWYRQILGQKVEFLVSFYNNEISEKSEIFDDQFSVERPDGSNFTLKIRSTKLEDSAMYFCASSVDTMNTEAFFGQGTRLTVV.

CDR3 coding DNA: TGTGCTAGTGGTCAAGCACCCCAGCCCCAGCATTTT. It codes for CASGQAPQPQHF. V and J are TRBV12-5 and TRBJ1-5; no clear D. CDR3 size: 12 residues. The germline V gene encodes CDR1 LGHNT and CDR2 FRNRAP. Trimming stripped 5 bases from V and 7 bases from J, with 9 bases between. Looking up the rest from reference TRBV12-5 and TRBJ1-5 gives the full variable domain: DARVTQTPRHKVTEMGQEVTMRCQPILGHNTVFWYRQTMMQGLELLAYFRNRAPLDDSGMPKDRFSAEMPDATLATLKIQPSEPRDSAVYFCASGQAPQPQHFGDGTRLSIL.

The J gene is TRBJ2-3, the V gene TRBV7-9; 8 bases line up with TRBD2. CDR3 length equals 14 residues. With 6 bases clipped from V and 2 bases from J, the junction kept 4 bases outside the gene matches. Germline V CDR1 and CDR2: SEHNR, FQNEAQ (reference sequence). This chain's CDR3 is CASSSSGFTDTQYF. The CDR3 DNA reads as TGTGCCAGCAGTTCTAGCGGGTTCACAGATACGCAGTATTTT.

V and J are TRBV4-1 and TRBJ2-3; 11 bases are shared with TRBD2. Germline assignment: CDR1 MGHRA and CDR2 YSYEKL. The V gene end was trimmed by 4 bases and the J gene end by 2 bases; junction bases not matched to a gene: 17. This CDR3 has 20 residues. The CDR3 is CASSPAPTSGRAGATDTQYF. The CDR3 bases are TGCGCCAGCAGCCCTGCTCCTACTAGCGGGAGAGCTGGTGCCACAGATACGCAGTATTTT.

This sequence joins TRBV10-1 and TRBJ2-2; 7 bases are shared with TRBD1. V lost 2 bases, J lost 1 base, and 4 bases stayed unmatched. The CDR3 is made up of 16 amino acids. Germline values: CDR1 WNHNN, CDR2 SYGVQD (reference sequence). CDR3 region: CASSEEGARNTGELFF. CDR3 nucleotides: TGCGCCAGCAGTGAGGAGGGGGCTAGGAACACCGGGGAGCTGTTTTTT.

A single count supports this clone. The chain has TRBV7-3 and TRBJ2-1, with D perhaps TRBD1 (6 bases). The length of the CDR3 is 14 residues. With 2 bases removed from V and 10 bases from J, the gap between germline ends came to 15 bases. From germline, CDR1 is SGHTA and CDR2 FQGTGA. The CDR3 region has the DNA TGTGCCAGCAGCTTACAGGGGAAGAGAGGGGAGCAGTTCTTC. This codes for CASSLQGKRGEQFF.

This chain links TRBV18 with TRBJ2-1, with 7 bases identical to TRBD1. The germline gives CDR1 KGHSH, CDR2 LQKENI. The CDR3 totals 14 residues. With V trimmed by 2 bases and J by 5 bases, 3 bases remained unmatched. CDR3 sequence: CASSPGQANNEQFF. DNA of the CDR3: TGTGCCAGCTCACCAGGACAGGCAAACAATGAGCAGTTCTTC. The full variable domain, with the rest looked up from reference TRBV18 and TRBJ2-1, is NAGVMQNPRHLVRRRGQEARLRCSPMKGHSHVYWYRQLPEEGLKFMVYLQKENIIDESGMPKERFSAEFPKEGPSILRIQQVVRGDSAAYFCASSPGQANNEQFFGPGTRLTVL.

The rearrangement uses TRBV11-3 and TRBJ2-1; TRBD2 agrees at 8 bases. V gave up 5 bases and J gave up 10 bases; unmatched junction bases: 7. The CDR3 extends over 13 amino acids. The germline CDR1 and CDR2 sequences are SGHNT and YENEEA. In DNA form, the CDR3 reads TGTGCCAGCAGCCCAATCTCTAGCGGGGAGCAGTTCTTC. Translated: CASSPISSGEQFF.

The V gene is TRBV6-1, the J gene TRBJ1-5, with D tentatively TRBD1 (6 bases). The CDR3 is 15 residues long. Germline V CDR1 and CDR2: MNHNS, SASEGT. The V and J ends lost 8 bases and 7 bases respectively, with 21 bases between them. In nucleotides, the CDR3 is TGTGCCAGCGGGGGGGGAACAGGGACGGGACAGCCCCAGCATTTT. Translation: CASGGGTGTGQPQHF.

This CDR3 reads CASSFTGQANQPQHF. DNA for the CDR3: TGTGCCAGCAGTTTTACCGGACAGGCGAATCAGCCCCAGCATTTT. The rearrangement joins TRBV27 to TRBJ1-5, with TRBD1 matching over 7 bases. Losses at the gene ends were 3 bases for V and 4 bases for J; bases not matched to a gene: 6. The germline V gene encodes CDR1 MNHEY and CDR2 SMNVEV (reference sequence). This CDR3 has 15 residues.

V usage is TRBV7-9 and J usage is TRBJ2-1; 11 bases fit TRBD2. Germline CDR1 is SEHNR and CDR2 is FQNEAQ (reference sequence). Trimming at V came to 5 bases and at J to 4 bases, leaving 4 bases not matched to a gene. This CDR3 spans 15 amino acids. In nucleotides, the CDR3 is TGTGCCAGCAGCCTGACTAGCGGGGATTACAATGAGCAGTTCTTC. Residues: CASSLTSGDYNEQFF.

The rearrangement uses TRBV7-2 and TRBJ2-7; TRBD1 might be the D (5 bases). Trimming stripped 5 bases from V and 0 bases from J, with 14 bases between. CDR3 length: 15 residues. CDR1 is SGHTA, CDR2 FQGNSA, per germline. The CDR3 DNA follows: TGTGCCAGCAGCCAAGGGGTGGATCTCTCCTACGAGCAGTACTTC. It translates to CASSQGVDLSYEQYF.

The chain combines TRBV19 with TRBJ1-5; 9 positions agree with TRBD1. Germline lookup yields CDR1 LNHDA and CDR2 SQIVND (reference sequence). The CDR3 contains 16 residues. Losses at the gene ends were 5 bases for V and 3 bases for J; bases not matched to a gene: 8. The CDR3 spells CASSLGQGLNNQPQHF. CDR3 DNA sequence: TGTGCCAGTAGTCTCGGACAGGGGCTCAACAATCAGCCCCAGCATTTT.

In nucleotides, the CDR3 is TGTGCCAGCAGCCCGGGACTCAATATTTACAATGAGCAGTTCTTC. Translated: CASSPGLNIYNEQFF. The chain employs TRBV9 and TRBJ2-1, with TRBD2 as a possible D gene (6 bases). This CDR3 region has 15 residues. The germline CDR1 and CDR2 sequences are SGDLS and YYNGEE. Trimming stripped 4 bases from V and 4 bases from J, with 15 bases between. Using reference TRBV9 and TRBJ2-1 for the parts outside the CDR3, the full variable domain is DSGVTQTPKHLITATGQRVTLRCSPRSGDLSVYWYQQSLDQGLQFLIQYYNGEERAKGNILERFSAQQFPDLHSELNLSSLELGDSALYFCASSPGLNIYNEQFFGPGTRLTVL.

This chain joins TRBV28 and TRBJ2-3; 9 nucleotides agree with TRBD1. From germline, CDR1 is MDHEN and CDR2 SYDVKM. V lost 3 bases to trimming and J lost 5 bases; unmatched junction nucleotides: 6. CDR3 size: 15 residues. The CDR3 is CASSFQRGQGDTQYF. CDR3 sequence (DNA): TGTGCCAGCAGTTTTCAGCGGGGACAGGGAGATACGCAGTATTTT.

The chain is built from TRBV6-5 and TRBJ1-2, with 7 nucleotides matching TRBD1. Unmatched junction bases numbered 6, after V lost 6 bases and J lost 5 bases. In germline, CDR1 is MNHEY, CDR2 SVGAGI. CDR3 size: 13 residues. The CDR3 coding sequence is TGTGCCAGCAGCCTCGACAGGGAATATGGCTACACCTTC. Amino acid sequence: CASSLDREYGYTF.

This clone turned up a few times. The rearrangement links TRBV7-8 to TRBJ2-1; 12 nucleotides agree with TRBD2. Germline values: CDR1 SGHVS, CDR2 FQNEAQ. V lost 5 bases, J lost 6 bases, and 5 bases stayed unmatched. This CDR3 has 15 residues. The chain's CDR3 is CASSPSSGRVNEQFF. The CDR3 nucleotides read TGTGCCAGCAGCCCTTCTAGCGGGAGGGTCAATGAGCAGTTCTTC.

This chain joins TRBV7-8 and TRBJ2-1, with 8 bases matching TRBD2. The V and J ends lost 5 bases and 12 bases, in that order; junction bases with no gene match: 12. The CDR3 is 14 residues long. Germline V gene sequence: CDR1 SGHVS, CDR2 FQNEAQ. In DNA form, the CDR3 reads TGTGCCAGCAGCCGAGCGGCGGGGGGCCTCGGGCAGTTCTTC. This encodes CASSRAAGGLGQFF.

The CDR3 sequence is CASSPSGVPPQHF. CDR3 nucleotide sequence: TGTGCCAGCAGTCCTTCAGGGGTGCCGCCCCAGCATTTT. The chain links TRBV28 to TRBJ1-5; D is possibly TRBD1 (6 bases). This CDR3 is built from 13 residues. V dropped 5 bases and J dropped 9 bases, with 14 bases sitting between them. Per the germline V gene, CDR1 is MDHEN and CDR2 is SYDVKM. The whole variable domain, remainder taken from reference TRBV28 and TRBJ1-5, is DVKVTQSSRYLVKRTGEKVFLECVQDMDHENMFWYRQDPGLGLRLIYFSYDVKMKEKGDIPEGYSVSREKKERFSLILESASTNQTSMYLCASSPSGVPPQHFGDGTRLSIL.

The chain couples TRBV9 to TRBJ1-3, with 7 bases that match TRBD1. Per the germline V gene, CDR1 is SGDLS and CDR2 is YYNGEE. Trimming took 0 bases from V and 1 from J; bases not matched to a gene: 1. This CDR3 spans 15 amino acids. DNA of the CDR3: TGTGCCAGCAGCGTAGAGACAGGGTCTGGAAACACCATATATTTT. Translated: CASSVETGSGNTIYF.

This clone has more than one count but fewer than ten. The chain employs TRBV7-6 and TRBJ2-3; D may be TRBD1 (6 bases). Germline CDR1 is SGHVS and CDR2 is FNYEAQ. The CDR3 consists of 15 residues. V lost 5 bases and J 3 bases, leaving 15 bases between the germline ends. CDR3 DNA: TGTGCCAGCAGCGGGGGACACCGAAGGACAGATACGCAGTATTTT. This encodes CASSGGHRRTDTQYF.

J is TRBJ1-5 and V is TRBV5-5, with D perhaps TRBD1 (5 bases). This CDR3 is built from 14 residues. V lost 3 bases and J 7 bases, leaving 14 bases between the germline ends. The germline V gene encodes CDR1 SGHKS and CDR2 YYEKEE (reference sequence). In DNA, the CDR3 is TGTGCCAGCAGCTATGGGCAGGGAGGGCAGCCCCAGCATTTT. Residues: CASSYGQGGQPQHF.

The gene calls are TRBV5-5 and TRBJ1-5, with TRBD1 identical over 9 bases. The CDR3 length is 15 residues. The ends lost 4 bases at V and 5 bases at J; junction bases unmatched: 7. Germline values: CDR1 SGHKS, CDR2 YYEKEE (reference sequence). Here the CDR3 reads CASSEGQGRHQPQHF. As DNA, the CDR3 is TGTGCCAGCAGCGAGGGACAGGGAAGACATCAGCCCCAGCATTTT.

The genes are TRBV7-2 and TRBJ2-4; 8 bases are a match to TRBD1. V dropped 5 bases and J dropped 3; count of bases not matched to a gene: 9. The length of the CDR3 is 16 residues. Germline CDR1 SGHTA, CDR2 FQGNSA. The chain's CDR3 is CASSRRTGSIKNIQYF. Written as DNA, the CDR3 is TGTGCCAGCAGCCGTCGGACAGGGAGTATCAAAAACATTCAGTACTTC.

The chain couples TRBV7-9 to TRBJ2-7; perhaps TRBD1 as D (5 bases). CDR1 is SEHNR and CDR2 is FQNEAQ in the germline V gene (reference sequence). The germline V and J ends were trimmed by 5 bases and 5 bases, with 13 bases remaining between them. The CDR3 loop spans 13 amino acids. CDR3 sequence reads: CASSVQGTHEQYF. The DNA for the CDR3 is TGTGCCAGCAGCGTGCAGGGAACCCACGAGCAGTACTTC.